This TCR beta chain was identified during a study of regulatory T cells in long-lasting Graves disease. This clonotype was counted ten times or more. Construction of TCR beta libraries relied on iRepertoire HTBI primers and on Arm-PCR targeting CDR3 regions. TCRdb fed the multiplex PCR reads into MiXCR, producing one record per CDR3 protein. The top ten clones hold 7% to 9% of a sample with some 430,000 distinct CDR3 sequences, 20% to 25% of them seen once. The V segment lost 2 bases and the J segment 4 bases; nucleotides outside the gene matches: 4. The CDR3 covers 14 residues. Germline V CDR1 and CDR2: MNHEY, SVGEGT. Time point reported: persistent/refractory GD, antithyroid drugs over 5 years with positive TRAb. RNA isolated from PBMCs was used to make the TCR library.

The chain joins TRBV6-2 or TRBV6-3 to TRBJ1-2, with 7 bases fitting TRBD1. This TCR derives from a female donor with Graves disease. Sequences were derived from peripheral blood mononuclear cells (PBMCs), sampled when the disease was refractory, from a patient treated with antithyroid drugs. This CDR3 reads CASSYGDSVYGYTF. The CDR3 nucleotides read TGTGCCAGCAGTTACGGGGACAGTGTCTATGGCTACACCTTC.